A selection of T cell receptor beta chains follows, all from one sample in a study of cytomegalovirus exposure and HLA in healthy donors. Sequenced by immunoSEQ multiplex PCR; TCRdb stores in-frame clones only, minus some. The data show over 110,000 clones, approximately 83% seen once. Sample: PBMCs. These receptors all come from a male donor in good health and CMV-seronegative. Both conserved end residues are part of each CDR3.

>TRBV27|TRBJ2-3
CASTSTSVREAVWSTQYF
>TRBV7-2|TRBJ2-7
CASSLFLAGGKGGEQYF
>TRBV7-2|TRBJ1-1
CASSLYQGYTEAFF
>TRBV29-1|TRBJ1-1
CSVGKGLGTEAFF
>TRBV27|TRBJ1-6
CASSPRVSPLHF
>TRBV7-8|TRBJ1-4
CASSDRHNSGKLFF
>TRBV25-1|TRBJ2-1
CASSPLGGLGNEQFF
>TRBV7-8|TRBJ2-7
CASSLAGASSYEQYF
>TRBV6-5|TRBJ2-2
CASSYGRTGELFF
>TRBV5-1|TRBJ1-1
CASSLGGGGGTEAFF
>TRBV19|TRBJ2-7
CASRLRDREYEQYF
>TRBV2|TRBJ2-3
CASLAGPFTDTQYF
>TRBV6-4|TRBJ2-1
CASSETSGGNEQFF
>TRBV5-1|TRBJ2-7
CASSSSRGDEQYF
>TRBV7-2|TRBJ2-7
CASSLGDYPSEQYF
>TRBV30|TRBJ1-3
CAWREGDTIYF
>TRBV5-8|TRBJ2-1
CASSFYLVTSGQTYNEQFF